The 2 T cell receptor beta chains below come from one sample, sequenced in a study of blood T cell repertoires in COVID-19. Clones were read by immunoSEQ multiplex PCR, and TCRdb kept only the in-frame ones, dropping some. The table has roughly 250,000 clones, 70% to 90% seen once. What was sequenced was peripheral blood. Every receptor here comes from a woman aged 35 to 49 who had recovered from COVID-19.

CDR3 in DNA: TGTGCCAGCAGTTACGGGACAGGGCAAGAGACCCAGTACTTC. Its translation: CASSYGTGQETQYF. V is TRBV6-5 and J is TRBJ2-5; 9 bases line up with TRBD1. The CDR3 totals 14 residues. Germline assignment: CDR1 MNHEY and CDR2 SVGAGI. V lost 2 bases, J lost 2 bases, and 0 bases stayed unmatched.

The chain joins TRBV9 to TRBJ2-3, with TRBD2 as a possible D gene (7 bases). CDR1 and CDR2 (germline): SGDLS, YYNGEE. This CDR3 is built from 13 residues. V was clipped by 5 bases and J by 2 bases, with 9 bases between them. This chain's CDR3 is CASRAGHTDTQYF. As DNA, the CDR3 is TGTGCCAGCAGAGCGGGACACACAGATACGCAGTATTTT.